What follows are 22 T cell receptor beta chains derived from one specimen sequenced in a study of blood T cell repertoires in COVID-19. Assay: immunoSEQ multiplex PCR; the TCRdb copy retains only in-frame clones and omits some. The sample has a few hundred thousand clones, 90% seen once. Sequences were obtained from PBMCs or T cells enriched from blood (not recorded which). The receptors were gathered from a young woman with acute COVID-19.

The chain combines TRBV6-5 with TRBJ2-5; TRBD2 agrees at 7 bases. Germline CDR1 MNHEY, CDR2 SVGAGI. V was pared by 1 base and J by 4 bases, with 9 bases of the junction left unmatched. This CDR3 spans 16 amino acids. CDR3 amino acids: CASSYFMPSGIETQYF. In DNA, the CDR3 is TGTGCCAGCAGTTACTTTATGCCTAGCGGTATAGAGACCCAGTACTTC.

This clone came up a few times. The chain carries TRBV6-2 or TRBV6-3 and TRBJ2-3, with D unresolved. This CDR3 is 12 amino acids long. Looked up from germline, CDR1 is MNHEY and CDR2 is SVGEGT. Trimming removed 4 bases at V and 4 bases at J, with 6 bases between. DNA of the CDR3: TGTGCCAGCAGTTCCTACGCAGATACGCAGTATTTT. Its translation is CASSSYADTQYF.

The chain couples TRBV28 to TRBJ1-1, with D perhaps TRBD1 (6 bases). CDR3 length: 19 amino acids. Germline V gene lookup returns CDR1 MDHEN and CDR2 SYDVKM. The V end lost 6 bases, the J end lost 3 bases, and 29 bases lay between the germline ends. The CDR3 nucleotides read TGTGCCAGCAGGTCAAGGTGGTCGGGGCAGGGACACCCGGACACTGAAGCTTTCTTT. Translation gives CASRSRWSGQGHPDTEAFF. Looking up the rest from reference TRBV28 and TRBJ1-1 gives the full variable domain: DVKVTQSSRYLVKRTGEKVFLECVQDMDHENMFWYRQDPGLGLRLIYFSYDVKMKEKGDIPEGYSVSREKKERFSLILESASTNQTSMYLCASRSRWSGQGHPDTEAFFGQGTRLTVV.

V gene TRBV19 combines with J gene TRBJ1-6; 7 positions agree with TRBD1. V shed 4 bases, J shed 0 bases, and the junction held 6 bases outside the gene matches. Germline V gives CDR1 LNHDA, CDR2 SQIVND (reference sequence). The CDR3 has 17 residues. This CDR3 is CASSTRQGTSYNSPLHF. The CDR3 bases are TGTGCCAGTAGTACACGACAGGGCACCTCCTATAATTCACCCCTCCACTTT.

This clone showed up just a few times. The chain employs TRBV18 and TRBJ2-3; D ambiguous. The germline V gene has CDR1 KGHSH and CDR2 LQKENI. The CDR3 totals 12 residues. V shed 2 bases and J shed 3 bases, with 3 bases lying between them. CDR3 residues: CASSPTTDTQYF. CDR3 DNA sequence: TGTGCCAGCTCACCAACAACAGATACGCAGTATTTT.

The V gene is TRBV9, the J gene TRBJ2-1, with D possibly TRBD1 on 6 matching bases. The germline V gene encodes CDR1 SGDLS and CDR2 YYNGEE. Trimming pared 3 bases from V and 2 bases from J, leaving 9 bases between. The CDR3 is 14 amino acids. The CDR3 spells CASSAGQAYNEQFF. CDR3 bases: TGTGCCAGCAGCGCGGGACAAGCCTACAATGAGCAGTTCTTC.

The rearrangement joins TRBV29-1 to TRBJ1-1, with D possibly TRBD1 on 5 matching bases. The germline V gene has CDR1 SQVTM and CDR2 ANQGSEA. Trimming cost V 1 base and J 2 bases, with 11 bases left between them. The CDR3 is 14 amino acids. The CDR3 nucleotides are TGCAGCGTTGAAGTGGGGGGTTATAACACTGAAGCTTTCTTT. This codes for CSVEVGGYNTEAFF.

The rearrangement joins TRBV6-1 to TRBJ2-5; 10 bases fit TRBD2. The germline V gene has CDR1 MNHNS and CDR2 SASEGT. This CDR3 contains 17 residues. With 1 base clipped from V and 4 bases from J, the junction kept 9 bases outside the gene matches. The CDR3 sequence is CASSEDAAASGRETQYF. In nucleotides, the CDR3 is TGTGCCAGCAGTGAAGACGCTGCGGCTAGCGGGAGAGAGACCCAGTACTTC.

The chain carries TRBV14 and TRBJ2-1; 9 positions match TRBD1. Germline trimming cut 3 bases from V and 11 bases from J; bases unmatched to any gene: 17. Looked up from germline, CDR1 is SGHDN and CDR2 is FVKESK. The CDR3 has 17 residues. This chain's CDR3 is CASSHDAGTGHRTQQFF. CDR3 in DNA: TGTGCCAGCAGCCATGATGCCGGGACAGGGCATCGGACACAGCAGTTCTTC.

V gene TRBV28 combines with J gene TRBJ2-6; weak D call: TRBD2 (6 bases). The V gene lost 3 bases and the J gene lost 2 bases, with 11 bases spanning the gap. The CDR3 contains 16 residues. Germline-derived CDR1 and CDR2 are MDHEN and SYDVKM. The CDR3 sequence: CASSLGGSTGANVLTF. The DNA of the CDR3 is TGTGCCAGCAGTTTGGGGGGTTCTACTGGGGCCAACGTCCTGACTTTC.

The gene calls are TRBV28 and TRBJ1-2; no definite D call. Germline-derived CDR1 and CDR2 are MDHEN and SYDVKM. Trimming pared 3 bases from V and 5 bases from J, leaving 13 bases between. The CDR3 is made up of 14 amino acids. For the CDR3, the DNA is TGTGCCAGCAGTTTTGAGGATTACGCGTATGGCTACACCTTC. As protein: CASSFEDYAYGYTF.

The chain employs TRBV29-1 and TRBJ2-5; TRBD2 agrees at 11 bases. The V segment lost 4 bases and the J segment 2 bases; nucleotides outside the gene matches: 3. Germline CDR1 SQVTM, CDR2 ANQGSEA. The CDR3 runs 14 residues. For the CDR3, the DNA is TGCAGCGTTGGGTTAGCGGGAGGGCAAGAGACCCAGTACTTC. Translated: CSVGLAGGQETQYF.

This chain joins TRBV5-7 and TRBJ1-2; D call uncertain. TRBV5-7 counts as an open reading frame of uncertain function. Trimming removed 1 base from V and 4 bases from J, with 14 bases in between. The CDR3 consists of 15 residues. CDR3 in DNA: TGTGCCAGCAGCTTGCCCGGCCGCGGGAGCTATGGCTACACCTTC. This gives the protein CASSLPGRGSYGYTF.

The count of this clone is one. The chain joins TRBV28 to TRBJ1-5, with 9 bases identical to TRBD1. V was clipped by 2 bases and J by 6 bases; unmatched bases: 2. The CDR3 sequence is 14 residues long. Per the germline V gene, CDR1 is MDHEN and CDR2 is SYDVKM. The chain's CDR3 is CASSLGQGSQPQHF. The CDR3 region has the DNA TGTGCCAGCAGTTTAGGACAGGGGAGTCAGCCCCAGCATTTT. The full variable domain, rest sourced from reference TRBV28 and TRBJ1-5, is DVKVTQSSRYLVKRTGEKVFLECVQDMDHENMFWYRQDPGLGLRLIYFSYDVKMKEKGDIPEGYSVSREKKERFSLILESASTNQTSMYLCASSLGQGSQPQHFGDGTRLSIL.

This clone has a single count. The chain employs TRBV19 and TRBJ2-6; 10 bases fit TRBD1. Germline V gene sequence: CDR1 LNHDA, CDR2 SQIVND (reference sequence). The CDR3 is 17 residues long. Trimming at V came to 2 bases and at J to 0 bases, leaving 1 base not matched to a gene. Written as DNA, the CDR3 is TGTGCCAGTAGTATATGGACAGGGGGCTCTGGGGCCAACGTCCTGACTTTC. This codes for CASSIWTGGSGANVLTF.

CDR3 region: CASSREAKNIQYF. The DNA of the CDR3 is TGTGCCAGCAGCCGAGAAGCCAAAAACATTCAGTACTTC. The V gene is TRBV6-5, the J gene TRBJ2-4; D remains ambiguous. The CDR3 spans 13 residues. Trimming left V 6 bases short and J 0 bases short, with 6 bases between. The V gene's germline CDR1 is MNHEY and CDR2 SVGAGI.

This chain connects TRBV27 to TRBJ1-1, with D maybe TRBD1 (5 bases). V was clipped by 5 bases and J by 1 base, with 11 bases between them. The CDR3 runs 14 residues. The germline V gene encodes CDR1 MNHEY and CDR2 SMNVEV (reference sequence). The CDR3 DNA follows: TGTGCCAGCAGTCGGGTGACAGCGAACACTGAAGCTTTCTTT. It codes for CASSRVTANTEAFF.

The V and J genes are TRBV6-6 and TRBJ1-5; 10 bases align to TRBD1. This CDR3 region has 21 residues. The V gene end was trimmed by 6 bases and the J gene end by 0 bases; junction bases not matched to a gene: 20. Germline values: CDR1 MNHNY, CDR2 SVGAGI (reference sequence). The CDR3 loop reads CASSSLGTGAPVQYSNQPQHF. CDR3 in DNA: TGTGCCAGCAGCTCCCTCGGGACAGGGGCCCCAGTACAATATAGCAATCAGCCCCAGCATTTT.

V is TRBV12-3 or TRBV12-4 and J is TRBJ1-2, with 8 bases identical to TRBD1. Trimming at V came to 4 bases and at J to 3 bases, leaving 1 base not matched to a gene. The CDR3 runs to 13 residues. The DNA of the CDR3 is TGTGCCAGCAGTTCGACAGGGGACTATGGCTACACCTTC. The encoded protein is CASSSTGDYGYTF.

This clone occurred once. The chain uses TRBV28 and TRBJ2-3; TRBD2 matches 8 bases. From germline, CDR1 is MDHEN and CDR2 SYDVKM. This CDR3 region has 16 residues. With V trimmed by 5 bases and J by 2 bases, 9 bases remained unmatched. CDR3 sequence reads: CASSPSLAGLTDTQYF. The CDR3 DNA sequence: TGTGCCAGCAGTCCTTCTTTAGCGGGACTCACAGATACGCAGTATTTT.

The rearrangement joins TRBV27 to TRBJ2-4; TRBD1 might be the D (5 bases). Germline loops: CDR1 MNHEY, CDR2 SMNVEV (reference sequence). V lost 3 bases, J lost 8 bases, and 11 bases lay in between. The CDR3 is 13 residues long. DNA for the CDR3: TGTGCCAGCAGTTTGAACATCAGGGACATTCAGTACTTC. Translating gives CASSLNIRDIQYF.

This chain uses TRBV5-1 with TRBJ2-5; 9 nucleotides agree with TRBD2. J was trimmed by 5 bases and V by 3 bases; bases with no gene match: 17. Germline lookup yields CDR1 SGHRS and CDR2 YFSETQ. The CDR3 extends over 18 amino acids. The CDR3: CASSSASLVAGGLETQYF. CDR3 DNA: TGCGCCAGCAGCTCCGCCTCTCTTGTGGCGGGAGGGCTGGAGACCCAGTACTTC.